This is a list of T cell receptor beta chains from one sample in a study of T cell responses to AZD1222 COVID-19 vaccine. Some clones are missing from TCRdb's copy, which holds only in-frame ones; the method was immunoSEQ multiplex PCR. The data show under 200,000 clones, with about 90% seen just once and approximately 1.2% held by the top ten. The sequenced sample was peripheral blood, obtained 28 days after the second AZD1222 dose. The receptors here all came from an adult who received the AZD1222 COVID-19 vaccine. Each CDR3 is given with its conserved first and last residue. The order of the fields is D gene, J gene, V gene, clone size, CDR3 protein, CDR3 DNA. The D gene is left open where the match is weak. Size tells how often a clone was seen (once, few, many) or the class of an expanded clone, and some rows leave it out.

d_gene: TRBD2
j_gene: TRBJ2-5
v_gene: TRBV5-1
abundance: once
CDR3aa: CASSSRTSGQETQYF
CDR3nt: TGCGCCAGCAGCTCCCGGACTAGCGGACAAGAGACCCAGTACTTC

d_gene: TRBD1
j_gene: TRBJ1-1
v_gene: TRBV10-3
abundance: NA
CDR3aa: CAISGSGTGFGMNTEAFF
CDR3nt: TGTGCCATCAGTGGAAGCGGGACAGGGTTCGGAATGAACACTGAAGCTTTCTTT

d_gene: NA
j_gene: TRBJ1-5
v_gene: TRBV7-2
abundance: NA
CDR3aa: CASSFSPYSTYQPQHF
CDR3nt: TGTGCCAGCAGCTTTTCCCCGTACAGCACTTATCAGCCCCAGCATTTT

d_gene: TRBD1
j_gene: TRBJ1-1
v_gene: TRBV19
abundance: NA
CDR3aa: CASTIRAGQGNTEAFF
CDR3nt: TGTGCCAGTACCATAAGGGCGGGACAGGGGAACACTGAAGCTTTCTTT

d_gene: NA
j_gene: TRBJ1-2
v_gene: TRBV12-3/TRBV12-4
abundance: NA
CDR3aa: CASSLRARGYTF
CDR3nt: TGTGCCAGCAGTTTAAGGGCGCGAGGCTACACCTTC

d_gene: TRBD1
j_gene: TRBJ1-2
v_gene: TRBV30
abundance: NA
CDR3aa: CAWTKRQGRDLLYGYTF
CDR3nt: TGTGCCTGGACCAAACGACAGGGAAGGGATCTCCTCTATGGCTACACCTTC

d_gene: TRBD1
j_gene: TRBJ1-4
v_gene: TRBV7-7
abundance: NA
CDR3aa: CASSLGGQGGEKLFF
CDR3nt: TGTGCTAGCAGCTTAGGCGGACAGGGGGGTGAAAAACTGTTTTTT

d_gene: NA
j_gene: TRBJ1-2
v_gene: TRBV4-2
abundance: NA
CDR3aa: CASSQDITGANYGYTF
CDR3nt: TGTGCCAGCAGCCAAGACATCACGGGGGCAAACTATGGCTACACCTTC

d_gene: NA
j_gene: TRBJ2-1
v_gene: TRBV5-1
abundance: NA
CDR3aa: CASSLPGTSNEQFF
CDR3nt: TGCGCCAGCAGCTTACCCGGGACGTCCAATGAGCAGTTCTTC

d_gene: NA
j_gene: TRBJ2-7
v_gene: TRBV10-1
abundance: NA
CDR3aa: CASSEDYEQYF
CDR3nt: TGCGCCAGCAGTGAGGACTACGAGCAGTACTTC

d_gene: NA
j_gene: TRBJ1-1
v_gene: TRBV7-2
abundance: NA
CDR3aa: CASSFQGANTEAFF
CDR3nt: TGTGCCAGCAGCTTCCAGGGTGCGAACACTGAAGCTTTCTTT

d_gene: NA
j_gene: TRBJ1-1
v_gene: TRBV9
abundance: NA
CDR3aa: CASSVRGAQNTEAFF
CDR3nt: TGTGCCAGCAGCGTGAGGGGGGCCCAGAACACTGAAGCTTTCTTT

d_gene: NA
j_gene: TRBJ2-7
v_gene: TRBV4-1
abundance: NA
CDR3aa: CASSQDDPYEQYF
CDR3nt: TGCGCCAGCAGCCAAGATGATCCCTACGAGCAGTACTTC

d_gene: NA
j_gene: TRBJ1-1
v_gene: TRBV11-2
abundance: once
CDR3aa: CASSFAASTEAFF
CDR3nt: TGTGCCAGCAGCTTCGCGGCCAGCACTGAAGCTTTCTTT

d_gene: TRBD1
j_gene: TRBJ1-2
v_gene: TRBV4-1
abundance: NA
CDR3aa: CASSQVNRGEGYGYTF
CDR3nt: TGCGCCAGCAGCCAAGTCAACAGGGGGGAAGGATATGGCTACACCTTC

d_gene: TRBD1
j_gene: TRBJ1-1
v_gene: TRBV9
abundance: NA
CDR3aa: CASSANRDSVNTEAFF
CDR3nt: TGTGCCAGCAGCGCAAACCGGGACAGCGTGAACACTGAAGCTTTCTTT

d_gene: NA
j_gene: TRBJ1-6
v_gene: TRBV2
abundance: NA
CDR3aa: CASTVRGRNSPLHF
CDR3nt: TGTGCCAGCACCGTTCGCGGGAGGAATTCACCCCTCCACTTT

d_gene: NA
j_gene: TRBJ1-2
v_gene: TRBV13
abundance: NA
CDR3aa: CASTQEPNYGYTF
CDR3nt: TGTGCCAGCACCCAGGAGCCTAACTATGGCTACACCTTC

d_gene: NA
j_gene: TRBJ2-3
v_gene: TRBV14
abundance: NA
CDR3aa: CASSHTDTQYF
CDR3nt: TGTGCCAGCAGCCACACAGATACGCAGTATTTT

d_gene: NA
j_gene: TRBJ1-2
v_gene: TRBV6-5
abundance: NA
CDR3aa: CASPAPGGGGYGYTF
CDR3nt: TGTGCCAGCCCGGCCCCGGGAGGGGGTGGGTATGGCTACACCTTC

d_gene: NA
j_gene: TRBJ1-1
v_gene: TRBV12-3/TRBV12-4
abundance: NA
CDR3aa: CASSLTQLRRAFF
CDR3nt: TGTGCCAGCAGTTTAACGCAGCTTCGGAGAGCTTTCTTT

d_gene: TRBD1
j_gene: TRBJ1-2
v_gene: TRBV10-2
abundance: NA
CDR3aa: CASSESPTGGSNGYTF
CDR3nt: TGCGCCAGCAGTGAGTCCCCGACAGGGGGTAGTAATGGCTACACCTTC

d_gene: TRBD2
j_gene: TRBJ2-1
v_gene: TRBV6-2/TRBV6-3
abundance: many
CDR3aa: CASSGGSSYNEQFF
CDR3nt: TGTGCCAGCAGTGGCGGGAGCTCCTACAATGAGCAGTTCTTC

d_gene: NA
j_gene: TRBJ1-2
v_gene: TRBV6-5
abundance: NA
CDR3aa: CASSPLGHYGYTF
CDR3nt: TGTGCCAGCAGTCCCCTGGGCCACTATGGCTACACCTTC

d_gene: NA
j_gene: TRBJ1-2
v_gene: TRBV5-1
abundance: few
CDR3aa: CASSLGHPEIYGYTF
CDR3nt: TGCGCCAGCAGCTTGGGACACCCGGAGATCTATGGCTACACCTTC

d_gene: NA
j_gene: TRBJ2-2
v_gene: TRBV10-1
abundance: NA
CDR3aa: CASSGALTGELFF
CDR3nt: TGCGCCAGCAGTGGTGCCCTCACCGGGGAGCTGTTTTTT

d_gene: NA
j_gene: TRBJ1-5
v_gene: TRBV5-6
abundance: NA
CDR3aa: CASSLMAGVSNQPQHF
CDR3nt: TGTGCCAGCAGCTTGATGGCAGGGGTAAGCAATCAGCCCCAGCATTTT

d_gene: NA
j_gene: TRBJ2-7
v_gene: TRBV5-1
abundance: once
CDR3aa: CASSLALDRIYEQYF
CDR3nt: TGCGCCAGCAGCTTGGCCTTAGACAGGATCTACGAGCAGTACTTC

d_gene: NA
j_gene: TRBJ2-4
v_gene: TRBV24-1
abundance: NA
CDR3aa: CATSADSIVQYF
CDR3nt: TGTGCCACCAGTGCCGACAGTATCGTTCAGTACTTC